This is a list of T cell receptor beta chains from one sample in a study of early T cells in non-severe SARS-CoV-2 infection. TCRdb reprocessed the 5' RACE reads with MiXCR, giving one entry per CDR3 protein. This table has tens of thousands of distinct CDR3 sequences, less than 15% appearing once. Sequencing was carried out using whole blood. The receptors originated from an adult who was a healthcare worker with PCR-confirmed SARS-CoV-2 infection or an uninfected control (not recorded which). The CDR3 runs from the conserved cysteine through the conserved F or W. Each record gives: D gene, J gene, V gene, clone size, CDR3 protein, CDR3 DNA. The D gene is left open where the match is weak. The size field is filled for only some rows; it gives once, few, many or a size class.

d_call: -
j_call: TRBJ2-7
v_call: TRBV29-1
clone_size: -
cdr3_aa: CSVELLSEQYF
cdr3_nt: TGCAGCGTTGAGTTGCTAAGCGAGCAGTACTTC

d_call: -
j_call: TRBJ2-1
v_call: TRBV27
clone_size: many
cdr3_aa: CASSLSSARNEQFF
cdr3_nt: TGTGCCAGCAGTTTATCTTCCGCCCGGAATGAGCAGTTCTTC

d_call: -
j_call: TRBJ2-3
v_call: TRBV2
clone_size: many
cdr3_aa: CASAPTGDTQYF
cdr3_nt: TGTGCCAGCGCCCCAACTGGGGATACGCAGTATTTT

d_call: -
j_call: TRBJ2-4
v_call: TRBV20-1
clone_size: many
cdr3_aa: CSARTPQAKNIQYF
cdr3_nt: TGCAGTGCCCGGACCCCTCAGGCCAAAAACATTCAGTACTTC

d_call: -
j_call: TRBJ2-7
v_call: TRBV29-1
clone_size: -
cdr3_aa: CSVGNLGEQYF
cdr3_nt: TGCAGCGTCGGGAATTTGGGGGAGCAGTACTTC

d_call: -
j_call: TRBJ2-1
v_call: TRBV19
clone_size: many
cdr3_aa: CASSIERAEQFF
cdr3_nt: TGTGCCAGTAGTATAGAAAGGGCTGAGCAGTTCTTC

d_call: TRBD2
j_call: TRBJ2-1
v_call: TRBV7-3
clone_size: many
cdr3_aa: CASSLRLAGGSNNEQFF
cdr3_nt: TGTGCCAGCAGCTTGAGACTAGCGGGAGGAAGCAACAATGAGCAGTTCTTC

d_call: TRBD2
j_call: TRBJ2-1
v_call: TRBV3-1
clone_size: many
cdr3_aa: CASSHLGLLAGAYNEQFF
cdr3_nt: TGTGCCAGCAGCCATCTAGGATTACTAGCGGGAGCCTACAATGAGCAGTTCTTC

d_call: TRBD1
j_call: TRBJ2-1
v_call: TRBV4-1
clone_size: -
cdr3_aa: CASSLADRVPYNEQFF
cdr3_nt: TGCGCCAGCAGCTTGGCGGACAGGGTACCCTACAATGAGCAGTTCTTC

d_call: TRBD2
j_call: TRBJ2-3
v_call: TRBV29-1
clone_size: many
cdr3_aa: CSAHQLAGARDTQYF
cdr3_nt: TGCAGCGCGCACCAACTAGCGGGAGCTAGAGATACGCAGTATTTT

d_call: TRBD2
j_call: TRBJ2-3
v_call: TRBV28
clone_size: -
cdr3_aa: CASSSESGRAGDTQYF
cdr3_nt: TGTGCCAGCAGTTCCGAAAGCGGGAGGGCCGGGGATACGCAGTATTTT

d_call: -
j_call: TRBJ2-3
v_call: TRBV9
clone_size: few
cdr3_aa: CASSVERGRFTDTQYF
cdr3_nt: TGTGCCAGCAGCGTAGAAAGGGGAAGGTTCACAGATACGCAGTATTTT

d_call: -
j_call: TRBJ2-2
v_call: TRBV5-1
clone_size: many
cdr3_aa: CASSLAGQNTGELFF
cdr3_nt: TGCGCCAGCAGCTTGGCCGGACAAAACACCGGGGAGCTGTTTTTT

d_call: -
j_call: TRBJ1-1
v_call: TRBV7-9
clone_size: -
cdr3_aa: CASSSTGAEAFF
cdr3_nt: TGTGCCAGCAGCTCGACCGGCGCTGAAGCTTTCTTT

d_call: -
j_call: TRBJ1-4
v_call: TRBV29-1
clone_size: -
cdr3_aa: CSVEDAGEKLFF
cdr3_nt: TGCAGCGTTGAAGATGCCGGGGAAAAACTGTTTTTT

d_call: -
j_call: TRBJ2-3
v_call: TRBV11-2
clone_size: many
cdr3_aa: CASSLPGGQWNANTQYF
cdr3_nt: TGTGCCAGCAGCTTACCGGGGGGACAGTGGAATGCAAATACGCAGTATTTT

d_call: -
j_call: TRBJ2-3
v_call: TRBV23-1
clone_size: few
cdr3_aa: CASSQRPSSTDTQYF
cdr3_nt: TGCGCCAGCAGTCAAAGGCCGTCTAGCACAGATACGCAGTATTTT

d_call: -
j_call: TRBJ2-1
v_call: TRBV21-1
clone_size: -
cdr3_aa: CASSKLENEQFF
cdr3_nt: TGTGCCAGCAGCAAATTGGAAAATGAGCAGTTCTTC

d_call: -
j_call: TRBJ2-1
v_call: TRBV6-1
clone_size: few
cdr3_aa: CASSGNDGYNEQFF
cdr3_nt: TGTGCCAGCAGTGGAAATGACGGGTACAATGAGCAGTTCTTC